This T cell receptor beta chain was documented in a study of T cell responses to AZD1222 COVID-19 vaccine. Study-wide findings and caveats: Researchers report vaccine-associated CD4 TCRs spanning spike, with dominance at 160-218 and 743-854. Clonal diversity may have been underestimated in mostly white British donors. At study baseline, merely more than 5 AZD1222 recipients were seropositive. All repertoire sampling was performed exclusively after the peak T cell response.

This table comes from immunoSEQ multiplex PCR, and its TCRdb copy is limited to in-frame clones, with some not included. The data hold about 150,000 clones, with 85% to 90% observed a single time. As for this clone: Its target is not known.

Germline CDR1 is GTSNPN and CDR2 is SVGIG (reference sequence). V dropped 2 bases and J dropped 0; count of bases not matched to a gene: 7. This CDR3 has 15 amino acids. The starting material was peripheral blood, obtained 28 days after the second AZD1222 dose. This receptor was obtained from an adult who received the AZD1222 COVID-19 vaccine. This chain connects TRBV30 to TRBJ2-7, with 7 bases that match TRBD2. This CDR3 reads CAWSRGVGGSYEQYF. For the CDR3, the DNA is TGTGCCTGGAGTCGGGGGGTTGGGGGCTCCTACGAGCAGTACTTC. Full variable domain (missing parts from reference TRBV30 and TRBJ2-7): SQTIHQWPATLVQPVGSPLSLECTVEGTSNPNLYWYRQAAGRGLQLLFYSVGIGQISSEVPQNLSASRPQDRQFILSSKKLLLSDSGFYLCAWSRGVGGSYEQYFGPGTRLTVT.